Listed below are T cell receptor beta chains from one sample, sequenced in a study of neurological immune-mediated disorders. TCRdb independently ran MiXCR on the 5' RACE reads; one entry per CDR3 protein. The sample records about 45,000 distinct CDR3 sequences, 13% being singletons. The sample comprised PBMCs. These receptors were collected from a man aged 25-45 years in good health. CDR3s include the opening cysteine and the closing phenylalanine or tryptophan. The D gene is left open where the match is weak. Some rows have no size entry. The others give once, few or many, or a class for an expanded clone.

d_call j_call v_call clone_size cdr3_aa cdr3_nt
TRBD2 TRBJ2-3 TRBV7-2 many CASSPPAGPADTQYF TGTGCCAGCAGCCCGCCAGCGGGACCTGCAGATACGCAGTATTTT
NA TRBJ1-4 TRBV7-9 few CASSRGLNEKLFF TGTGCCAGCAGCCGTGGCCTGAATGAAAAACTGTTTTTT
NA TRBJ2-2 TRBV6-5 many CASSWGRRTGELFF TGTGCCAGCAGTTGGGGGAGAAGAACCGGGGAGCTGTTTTTT
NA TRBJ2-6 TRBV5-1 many CASSLLQGVGANVLTF TGCGCCAGCAGCCTGCTACAGGGAGTTGGGGCCAACGTCCTGACTTTC
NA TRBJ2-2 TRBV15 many CATSPELELTGELFF TGTGCCACCAGCCCCGAGCTAGAGTTAACCGGGGAGCTGTTTTTT
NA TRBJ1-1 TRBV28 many CASTLAGIYTEAFF TGTGCCAGCACTCTAGCCGGGATCTACACTGAAGCTTTCTTT
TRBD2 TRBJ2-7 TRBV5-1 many CASSPKNFVGASGYEQYF TGCGCCAGCAGCCCAAAGAACTTCGTAGGGGCTAGCGGATACGAGCAGTACTTC
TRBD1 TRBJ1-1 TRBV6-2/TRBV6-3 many CASSYDRVEAFF TGTGCCAGCAGTTACGACAGGGTTGAAGCTTTCTTT
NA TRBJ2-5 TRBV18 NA CASSPQEGQPQETQYF TGTGCCAGCTCACCTCAAGAAGGACAACCCCAAGAGACCCAGTACTTC
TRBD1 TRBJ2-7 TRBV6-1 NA CAGGQGRYEQYF TGTGCCGGAGGACAGGGAAGGTACGAGCAGTACTTC
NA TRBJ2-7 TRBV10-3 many CAIRSDIIVSYEQYF TGTGCCATCAGATCGGACATCATAGTCTCCTACGAGCAGTACTTC
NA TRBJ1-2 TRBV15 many CATSRFSESGGYTF TGTGCCACCAGCAGATTTTCAGAAAGCGGAGGCTACACCTTC
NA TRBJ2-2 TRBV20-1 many CSAPQPETDTGELFF TGCAGTGCTCCTCAGCCCGAAACCGACACCGGGGAGCTGTTTTTT
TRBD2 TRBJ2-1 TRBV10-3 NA CAISESSSSGAAYNEQFF TGTGCCATCAGTGAGTCGAGTTCTAGCGGCGCAGCTTACAATGAGCAGTTCTTC
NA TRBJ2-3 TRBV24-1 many CATSDLVSADTQYF TGTGCCACCAGTGATCTGGTTAGCGCAGATACGCAGTATTTT
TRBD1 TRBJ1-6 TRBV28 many CASSLFGTVRSPLHF TGTGCCAGCAGTTTATTTGGGACAGTGCGTTCACCCCTCCACTTT
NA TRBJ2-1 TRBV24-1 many CATSDFVRGSSYNEQFF TGTGCCACCAGTGATTTCGTACGGGGGAGCTCCTACAATGAGCAGTTCTTC
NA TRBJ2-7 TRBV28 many CASIPRGSSSYEQYF TGTGCCAGCATACCCCGGGGGTCGAGCTCCTACGAGCAGTACTTC
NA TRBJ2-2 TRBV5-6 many CASNMKGSGELFF TGTGCCAGCAACATGAAGGGCTCCGGGGAGCTGTTTTTT
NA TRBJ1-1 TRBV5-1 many CASSATGRAEAFF TGCGCCAGCAGCGCTACAGGGAGGGCTGAAGCTTTCTTT
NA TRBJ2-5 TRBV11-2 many CASSLGGQETQYF TGTGCCAGCAGCTTAGGAGGTCAAGAGACCCAGTACTTC
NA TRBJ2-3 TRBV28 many CASSSSGPESPDTQYF TGTGCCAGCAGTTCTTCCGGGCCCGAAAGCCCAGATACGCAGTATTTT
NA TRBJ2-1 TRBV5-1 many CASSLVILETDNEQFF TGCGCCAGCAGCTTGGTGATACTAGAGACCGACAATGAGCAGTTCTTC
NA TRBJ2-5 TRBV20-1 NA CSAPPGPPEGETQYF TGCAGTGCTCCCCCGGGTCCCCCCGAGGGGGAGACCCAGTACTTC
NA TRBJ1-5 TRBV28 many CASSLLRASNQPQHF TGTGCCAGCAGTTTACTACGGGCTAGCAATCAGCCCCAGCATTTT
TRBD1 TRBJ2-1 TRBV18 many CASSPLDRGAQSEQFF TGTGCCAGCTCACCACTAGACAGGGGAGCGCAATCTGAGCAGTTCTTC
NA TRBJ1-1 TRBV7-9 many CASSLLGGKLSKTEAFF TGTGCCAGCAGCTTACTGGGGGGGAAGTTAAGTAAGACTGAAGCTTTCTTT
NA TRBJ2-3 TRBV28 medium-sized CATRTGTKDTQYF TGTGCCACCCGAACAGGGACCAAGGATACGCAGTATTTT
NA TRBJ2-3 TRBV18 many CASSPPRRPTQYF TGTGCCAGCTCACCACCGAGGAGGCCGACGCAGTATTTT